Presented here are 32 T cell receptor beta chains from one specimen sequenced in a study of T cell changes during pregnancy in multiple sclerosis. TCRdb keeps only in-frame clones here, not all; method: immunoSEQ multiplex PCR. The repertoire holds 30,000 to 35,000 clones, with roughly nine tenths as singletons. The source material was CD8+ T cells from peripheral blood mononuclear cells, sampled after pregnancy. These receptors were collected from a female donor with multiple sclerosis, enrolled in a pregnancy study.

The J gene is TRBJ2-3, the V gene TRBV4-1; 7 bases align to TRBD1. The CDR3 loop spans 16 amino acids. V lost 0 bases, J lost 0 bases, and 3 bases stayed unmatched. Germline loops: CDR1 MGHRA, CDR2 YSYEKL. The CDR3 DNA reads TGCGCCAGCAGCCAAGACCGGGACAGAAGCACAGATACGCAGTATTTT. Encoded protein: CASSQDRDRSTDTQYF.

V usage is TRBV27 and J usage is TRBJ2-4; D possibly corresponds to TRBD2 (5 bases). This CDR3 is 15 amino acids long. The germline CDR1 and CDR2 sequences are MNHEY and SMNVEV (reference sequence). V lost 1 base and J 2 bases, leaving 9 bases between the germline ends. CDR3 in amino acids: CASSLLEGTKNIQYF. The CDR3 bases are TGTGCCAGCAGTTTATTAGAGGGTACCAAAAACATTCAGTACTTC.

V and J are TRBV5-6 and TRBJ2-5, with 12 bases fitting TRBD2. CDR1 SGHDT and CDR2 YYEEEE come from the germline V gene. J gave up 2 bases and V 3 bases, and 5 bases lay outside the gene matches. This CDR3 is 16 amino acids long. The CDR3 coding sequence is TGTGCCAGCAGCTGGCCTAGCGGGGGGGCACAAGAGACCCAGTACTTC. Protein product: CASSWPSGGAQETQYF.

This clone was seen a few times. The genes are TRBV19 and TRBJ1-2; 8 nucleotides align to TRBD1. Trimming at V came to 5 bases and at J to 1 base, leaving 6 bases not matched to a gene. Germline assignment: CDR1 LNHDA and CDR2 SQIVND (reference sequence). This CDR3 spans 15 amino acids. CDR3 DNA: TGTGCCAGTAGTTTTACAGGGGGGATTAACTATGGCTACACCTTC. It encodes CASSFTGGINYGYTF.

The chain links TRBV5-1 to TRBJ2-7; 8 bases align to TRBD1. The CDR3 extends over 14 amino acids. Looked up from germline, CDR1 is SGHRS and CDR2 is YFSETQ. Trimming took 4 bases from V and 2 from J; bases not matched to a gene: 5. The CDR3 protein is CASSPGQETYEQYF. The DNA of the CDR3 is TGCGCCAGCAGCCCGGGACAGGAGACCTACGAGCAGTACTTC. The entire variable domain, with the rest obtained from reference TRBV5-1 and TRBJ2-7, is as follows: KAGVTQTPRYLIKTRGQQVTLSCSPISGHRSVSWYQQTPGQGLQFLFEYFSETQRNKGNFPGRFSGRQFSNSRSEMNVSTLELGDSALYLCASSPGQETYEQYFGPGTRLTVT.

The chain recombines TRBV4-3 with TRBJ1-3; D remains ambiguous. The length of the CDR3 is 14 residues. The ends were cut back, 0 bases at V and 5 bases at J, with 8 bases in the middle. The germline V gene has CDR1 LGHNA and CDR2 YSLEER. CDR3 coding DNA: TGCGCCAGCAGCCAAGATCAGGTTAGAAACACCATATATTTT. It is translated as CASSQDQVRNTIYF.

This clone is a singleton in its sample. V usage is TRBV9 and J usage is TRBJ2-3; 10 nucleotides align to TRBD2. The CDR3 consists of 16 residues. Germline lookup yields CDR1 SGDLS and CDR2 YYNGEE. Unmatched junction bases numbered 3, after V lost 0 bases and J lost 2 bases. In nucleotides, the CDR3 is TGTGCCAGCAGCGTAGGGCTAGCGGGGGACACAGATACGCAGTATTTT. This gives the protein CASSVGLAGDTDTQYF.

The rearrangement links TRBV4-3 to TRBJ2-7; 8 nucleotides line up with TRBD2. The CDR3 extends over 17 amino acids. Trimming took 1 base from V and 2 from J; bases not matched to a gene: 10. Per germline, CDR1 LGHNA and CDR2 YSLEER. Here the CDR3 DNA reads TGCGCCAGCAGCCAAGTCGCGGGACTAGACCTTACCTACGAGCAGTACTTC. Protein product: CASSQVAGLDLTYEQYF.

This chain joins TRBV9 and TRBJ2-2, with TRBD1 as a possible D gene (5 bases). Trimming cost V 4 bases and J 8 bases, with 18 bases left between them. Germline V gene sequence: CDR1 SGDLS, CDR2 YYNGEE. The CDR3 has 15 amino acids. The CDR3 sequence is CASSLESSGRGELFF. CDR3 in DNA: TGTGCCAGCAGCCTCGAATCCTCAGGGCGTGGGGAGCTGTTTTTT.

This CDR3 reads CASSASGGALIQYF. CDR3 bases: TGTGCCAGCAGCGCCAGCGGGGGGGCCCTCATTCAGTACTTC. V gene TRBV9 combines with J gene TRBJ2-4; the match to TRBD2 covers 10 bases. CDR1 and CDR2 (germline): SGDLS, YYNGEE. This CDR3 region has 14 residues. V lost 3 bases, J lost 9 bases, and 6 bases stayed unmatched.

CDR3 sequence (DNA): TGTGCCAGTAGTATAAGCAGGGAATACAATCAGCCCCAGCATTTT. Protein sequence: CASSISREYNQPQHF. The gene calls are TRBV19 and TRBJ1-5; maybe TRBD1 (5 bases). The germline CDR1 and CDR2 sequences are LNHDA and SQIVND (reference sequence). The ends were cut back, 2 bases at V and 3 bases at J, with 11 bases in the middle. The CDR3 has 15 residues.

This clone was counted only a few times. V is TRBV7-3 and J is TRBJ1-2, with 9 bases aligning to TRBD1. Germline V gene sequence: CDR1 SGHTA, CDR2 FQGTGA. This CDR3 region has 14 residues. J gave up 8 bases and V 6 bases, and 10 bases lay outside the gene matches. For the CDR3, the DNA is TGTGCCAGCAGTTTGACAGGGGGAGTGGGAGGCTACACCTTC. Translated: CASSLTGGVGGYTF.

CDR3 loop: CASSLEAGGQGRWAQYF. The CDR3 DNA reads TGTGCCAGCAGCTTGGAAGCGGGGGGGCAGGGCCGGTGGGCGCAGTACTTC. This chain uses TRBV5-6 with TRBJ2-7; 10 bases line up with TRBD2. With 0 bases clipped from V and 9 bases from J, the junction kept 15 bases outside the gene matches. CDR1 is SGHDT, CDR2 YYEEEE, per germline. The CDR3 runs 17 residues. The variable domain in full, completed from reference TRBV5-6 and TRBJ2-7, reads DAGVTQSPTHLIKTRGQQVTLRCSPKSGHDTVSWYQQALGQGPQFIFQYYEEEERQRGNFPDRFSGHQFPNYSSELNVNALLLGDSALYLCASSLEAGGQGRWAQYFGPGTRLTVT.

V usage is TRBV19 and J usage is TRBJ1-1; perhaps TRBD1 as D (5 bases). This CDR3 is built from 12 residues. V was pared by 3 bases and J by 7 bases, with 9 bases between. Per the germline V gene, CDR1 is LNHDA and CDR2 is SQIVND (reference sequence). The CDR3 nucleotides read TGTGCCAGTAGTATGTGGGGGGGTGAAGCTTTCTTT. Amino acid sequence: CASSMWGGEAFF. The full variable domain, with the rest looked up from reference TRBV19 and TRBJ1-1, is DGGITQSPKYLFRKEGQNVTLSCEQNLNHDAMYWYRQDPGQGLRLIYYSQIVNDFQKGDIAEGYSVSREKKESFPLTVTSAQKNPTAFYLCASSMWGGEAFFGQGTRLTVV.

The chain employs TRBV15 and TRBJ2-5, with a weak D call TRBD1 (6 bases). V was trimmed by 8 bases and J by 0 bases, leaving 16 bases between them. Looked up from germline, CDR1 is LNHNV and CDR2 is YYDKDF (reference sequence). The CDR3 extends over 15 amino acids. The CDR3 loop is CATGTKVGYQETQYF. In nucleotides, the CDR3 is TGTGCCACCGGGACAAAGGTTGGATACCAAGAGACCCAGTACTTC.

V gene TRBV10-2 combines with J gene TRBJ2-3; D perhaps matches TRBD2 (5 bases). V was trimmed by 8 bases and J by 3 bases, leaving 9 bases between them. CDR3 size: 12 residues. CDR1 is WSHSY and CDR2 is SAAADI in the germline V gene. CDR3 sequence (DNA): TGCGCCAGCCTCGACTATACAGATACGCAGTATTTT. This encodes CASLDYTDTQYF.

The V call is TRBV30, the J call TRBJ1-5, with unresolved D. The V and J ends lost 0 bases and 6 bases respectively, with 12 bases between them. The germline V gene has CDR1 GTSNPN and CDR2 SVGIG (reference sequence). CDR3 length: 14 residues. CDR3 in DNA: TGTGCCTGGAGTGTACTGGGGAGGAGTCAGCCCCAGCATTTT. It is translated as CAWSVLGRSQPQHF.

This chain links TRBV6-7 with TRBJ2-7, with TRBD1 matching over 7 bases. TRBV6-7 is noted as an ORF with a role that remains uncertain. V lost 6 bases, J lost 1 base, and 12 bases stayed unmatched. The CDR3 runs to 16 residues. The CDR3 DNA sequence: TGTGCCAGCAGCCTAACCACAGGGGTTGGTTCCTACGAGCAGTACTTC. This codes for CASSLTTGVGSYEQYF.

V gene TRBV4-1 combines with J gene TRBJ1-5; a possible D gene is TRBD1 (5 bases). Deletions cut 0 bases from V and 2 bases from J, with 23 bases between. The germline CDR1 and CDR2 sequences are MGHRA and YSYEKL. The CDR3 is 20 amino acids. CDR3 in DNA: TGCGCCAGCAGCCAAGACCCAGGGCCCAACATTGGCGGTGGCAATCAGCCCCAGCATTTT. This sequence encodes CASSQDPGPNIGGGNQPQHF.

V usage is TRBV30 and J usage is TRBJ2-7; a possible D gene is TRBD1 (5 bases). The length of the CDR3 is 14 residues. Trimming pared 0 bases from V and 4 bases from J, leaving 13 bases between. CDR1 and CDR2 from the germline V gene are GTSNPN and SVGIG (reference sequence). The CDR3 nucleotides are TGTGCCTGGAGTGTTGGCAGGGTTCGGTACGAGCAGTACTTC. It yields the protein CAWSVGRVRYEQYF.

The rearrangement joins TRBV7-2 to TRBJ1-1, with no clear D. The germline CDR1 and CDR2 sequences are SGHTA and FQGNSA. V lost 2 bases to trimming and J lost 0 bases, with 7 bases between them. This CDR3 is 14 amino acids long. The CDR3 is CASSLRELNTEAFF. DNA for the CDR3: TGTGCCAGCAGCTTAAGGGAGTTGAACACTGAAGCTTTCTTT. The full variable domain, with the rest looked up from reference TRBV7-2 and TRBJ1-1, is GAGVSQSPSNKVTEKGKDVELRCDPISGHTALYWYRQSLGQGLEFLIYFQGNSAPDKSGLPSDRFSAERTGGSVSTLTIQRTQQEDSAVYLCASSLRELNTEAFFGQGTRLTVV.

This chain connects TRBV7-9 to TRBJ2-1; possibly TRBD1 for D (5 bases). Germline V gives CDR1 SEHNR, CDR2 FQNEAQ (reference sequence). V was cut by 5 bases and J by 8 bases, with 13 bases left in between. The CDR3 has 13 amino acids. This CDR3 is CASSHTRAHEQFF. The CDR3 DNA reads as TGTGCCAGCAGCCACACCAGGGCTCATGAGCAGTTCTTC.

J is TRBJ1-2 and V is TRBV5-1; 7 nucleotides match TRBD1. The CDR3 runs 14 residues. The germline V gene has CDR1 SGHRS and CDR2 YFSETQ. The V and J ends lost 0 bases and 5 bases, in that order; junction bases with no gene match: 4. In nucleotides, the CDR3 is TGCGCCAGCAGCTTGGGCGGACAGGTTTATGGCTACACCTTC. Protein sequence: CASSLGGQVYGYTF.

The chain is built from TRBV5-6 and TRBJ1-5; TRBD1 aligns across 8 bases. CDR1 is SGHDT and CDR2 is YYEEEE in the germline V gene. The ends lost 5 bases at V and 7 bases at J; junction bases unmatched: 8. The CDR3 has 14 residues. CDR3 in amino acids: CASRTQGANQPQHF. Here the CDR3 DNA reads TGTGCCAGCAGAACTCAGGGGGCGAACCAGCCCCAGCATTTT.

This clone was observed a few times. The chain joins TRBV4-1 to TRBJ2-6; D may be TRBD2 (6 bases). Germline V gene sequence: CDR1 MGHRA, CDR2 YSYEKL. This CDR3 has 16 residues. The V gene lost 1 base and the J gene lost 3 bases, with 10 bases spanning the gap. The DNA of the CDR3 is TGCGCCAGCAGCCAAGTGGAGGGAAATGGGGCCAACGTCCTGACTTTC. Translating it yields CASSQVEGNGANVLTF.

The V gene is TRBV7-9, the J gene TRBJ2-2, with D perhaps TRBD2 (7 bases). V was cut by 6 bases and J by 6 bases, with 11 bases left in between. This CDR3 is built from 13 residues. Germline V gene data show CDR1 as SEHNR and CDR2 as FQNEAQ (reference sequence). CDR3 in amino acids: CASRGGQAGELFF. The CDR3 DNA reads TGTGCCAGCAGGGGGGGGCAGGCCGGGGAGCTGTTTTTT.

This sequence joins TRBV29-1 and TRBJ1-2; TRBD1 matches at 9 bases. This CDR3 has 15 residues. Germline values: CDR1 SQVTM, CDR2 ANQGSEA. With 7 bases clipped from V and 0 bases from J, the junction kept 9 bases outside the gene matches. CDR3 sequence reads: CSELGQGLANYGYTF. CDR3 nucleotide sequence: TGCAGCGAACTGGGACAGGGCCTGGCTAACTATGGCTACACCTTC.

The chain joins TRBV4-2 to TRBJ2-3, with 8 bases matching TRBD1. The CDR3 consists of 18 residues. Germline loops: CDR1 LGHNA, CDR2 YNFKEQ. J lost 0 bases, V lost 3 bases, and 11 bases had no gene match. The CDR3 nucleotides read TGTGCCAGCAGCCATCCTGGACAGGGACCGACTAGCACAGATACGCAGTATTTT. It specifies CASSHPGQGPTSTDTQYF.

The gene calls are TRBV27 and TRBJ2-1; possible D gene TRBD1, 6 bases. Germline lookup yields CDR1 MNHEY and CDR2 SMNVEV (reference sequence). Trimming pared 5 bases from V and 9 bases from J, leaving 14 bases between. CDR3 length equals 13 residues. DNA of the CDR3: TGTGCCAGCAGTCCCCTTCAGGGGAGTGAGCAGTTCTTC. Its protein product is CASSPLQGSEQFF.

The chain employs TRBV6-5 and TRBJ2-1, with D maybe TRBD2 (5 bases). CDR1 and CDR2 from the germline V gene are MNHEY and SVGAGI. This CDR3 contains 16 residues. Trimming removed 6 bases from V and 8 bases from J, with 23 bases in between. CDR3 residues: CASSYRRSASIHEQFF. The DNA of the CDR3 is TGTGCCAGCAGCTACCGCCGGTCGGCTAGCATCCATGAGCAGTTCTTC.

The chain joins TRBV19 to TRBJ1-1; TRBD1 matches at 9 bases. This CDR3 contains 13 residues. CDR1 and CDR2 from the germline V gene are LNHDA and SQIVND (reference sequence). V lost 6 bases to trimming and J lost 2 bases; unmatched junction nucleotides: 1. The CDR3: CASRTGGNTEAFF. CDR3 bases: TGTGCCAGTAGGACAGGGGGAAACACTGAAGCTTTCTTT.

This sequence joins TRBV9 and TRBJ1-4, with 8 bases lining up with TRBD1. The CDR3 sequence is 16 residues long. With 2 bases clipped from V and 3 bases from J, the junction kept 6 bases outside the gene matches. Germline CDR1 reads SGDLS; CDR2 reads YYNGEE. CDR3 sequence reads: CASSVGRGLANEKLFF. The CDR3 DNA sequence: TGTGCCAGCAGCGTGGGCAGGGGGCTCGCTAATGAAAAACTGTTTTTT.